This T cell receptor (beta chain) was profiled in a study of T cell responses to AZD1222 COVID-19 vaccine. V dropped 2 bases and J dropped 4 bases, with 10 bases sitting between them. The CDR3 totals 13 residues. Germline V gene lookup returns CDR1 SGHRS and CDR2 YFSETQ. Profiling relied on immunoSEQ multiplex PCR, and the TCRdb table lists in-frame clones only, not all of them. Of roughly 200,000 clones listed, around 88% are singletons. Concerning this clone itself: The same CDR3 is also encoded by other DNA sequences in this sample.

Sequenced here: peripheral blood, sampled on day 0 of AZD1222 vaccination. The receptor was isolated from an adult in good health. The chain joins TRBV5-1 to TRBJ2-7, with D unclear. The CDR3 here is CASSFDTNYEQYF. Here the CDR3 DNA reads TGCGCCAGCAGCTTTGACACCAATTACGAGCAGTACTTC. Full variable domain (rest looked up from reference TRBV5-1 and TRBJ2-7): KAGVTQTPRYLIKTRGQQVTLSCSPISGHRSVSWYQQTPGQGLQFLFEYFSETQRNKGNFPGRFSGRQFSNSRSEMNVSTLELGDSALYLCASSFDTNYEQYFGPGTRLTVT.